Listed below are T cell receptor beta chains from one sample, sequenced in a study of T cell repertoires in cytomegalovirus infection. TCRdb reanalysed the reads using MiXCR and keeps one entry per CDR3 protein. The profile shows roughly 760,000 distinct CDR3 sequences, 35% of them singletons. Sequenced material: PBMCs. The receptors come from a human donor in good health (CMV status not recorded). Some clones in this sample may be carry-over from other donors' samples. CDR3s include the opening cysteine and the closing phenylalanine or tryptophan. The order of the fields is clone size, V gene, CDR3 protein. Expanded clones get a size class; other rows say once, few or many, or leave the size out.

- | TRBV5-5 | CASSLLWNTNTGELFF
- | TRBV6-2/TRBV6-3 | CASSDPREAGKATQYF
- | TRBV28 | CASSSGTREKYF
- | TRBV24-1 | CATSDFSSSNTGADEQFF
many | TRBV12-3/TRBV12-4 | CASSFGGIAYEQYF
few | TRBV7-9 | CASSPGTARTEAFF
few | TRBV6-5 | CASSYESLWGEQYF
few | TRBV10-1 | CASSELANTGELFF
- | TRBV6-2/TRBV6-3 | CASRDFPRFSYNEQFF
- | TRBV14 | CASSRFQGPYEQYF
- | TRBV6-2/TRBV6-3 | CASGIPGVGSGANVLTF
few | TRBV10-2 | CASREIGTGNEKLFF
- | TRBV28 | CASSPMGQNQPQHF
- | TRBV5-1 | CASSSTSGGAYEQFF
- | TRBV7-4 | CASSSPGQGDSKNIQYF
- | TRBV14 | CASSHVSGASYNEQFF
many | TRBV7-2 | CASSLGGRTQYF
- | TRBV12-3/TRBV12-4 | CASSFGTALSSYNSPLHF
- | TRBV6-1 | CASSEQSGNEQFF
few | TRBV4-1 | CASSQAVDRANYGYTF
once | TRBV19 | CASSTYHTGGETQYF
- | TRBV5-1 | CASSLGQIGYNEQFF
many | TRBV12-3/TRBV12-4 | CASSPTGGEQYF
many | TRBV6-2/TRBV6-3 | CASSYLGSGEQFF
- | TRBV3-1 | CASSLGRPLASGANVLTF
- | TRBV6-6 | CASSPPGGTIPEQYF
- | TRBV12-3/TRBV12-4 | CASSYPTSVSNEQFF
- | TRBV7-9 | CASSLDRGQGEAFF
many | TRBV20-1 | CSAINPGGGPNSNQPQHF
- | TRBV7-2 | CASSRSGTGRNTEAFF
many | TRBV15 | CATSSRRDFKLVETQYF
- | TRBV7-2 | CASSLLPGQLNQPQHF
- | TRBV5-3 | CASSPFPWNTEAFF
- | TRBV20-1 | CSAGQGGQPQHF
- | TRBV27 | CASRLQQTTQNTQYF
few | TRBV15 | CATSRDPVSDIQYF
few | TRBV12-5 | CASGRDSYTEAFF
few | TRBV7-2 | CASSSVFSDLHNEQFF
- | TRBV12-3/TRBV12-4 | CASRFALAGNNEQFF
many | TRBV10-2 | CASSESSGSSYGYTF
once | TRBV20-1 | CSAFSGRSLNTEAFF